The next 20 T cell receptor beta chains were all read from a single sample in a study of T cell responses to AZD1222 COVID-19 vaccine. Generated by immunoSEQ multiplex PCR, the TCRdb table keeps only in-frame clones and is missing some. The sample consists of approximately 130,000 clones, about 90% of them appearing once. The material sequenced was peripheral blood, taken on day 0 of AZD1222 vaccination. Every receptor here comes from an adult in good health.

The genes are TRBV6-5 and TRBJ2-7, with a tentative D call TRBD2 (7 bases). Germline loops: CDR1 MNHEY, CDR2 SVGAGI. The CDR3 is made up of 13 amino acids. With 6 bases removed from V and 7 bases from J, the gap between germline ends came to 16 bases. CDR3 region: CASSRGANREQYF. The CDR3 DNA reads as TGTGCCAGCAGCCGGGGGGCGAATCGGGAGCAGTACTTC.

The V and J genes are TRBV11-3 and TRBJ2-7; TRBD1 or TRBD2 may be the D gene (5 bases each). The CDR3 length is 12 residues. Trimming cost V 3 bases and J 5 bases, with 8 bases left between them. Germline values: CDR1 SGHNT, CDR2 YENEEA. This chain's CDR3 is CASSLGVNEQYF. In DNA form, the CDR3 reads TGTGCCAGCAGCTTGGGGGTTAACGAGCAGTACTTC. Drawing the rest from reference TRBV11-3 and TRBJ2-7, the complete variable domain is EAGVVQSPRYKIIEKKQPVAFWCNPISGHNTLYWYLQNLGQGPELLIRYENEEAVDDSQLPKDRFSAERLKGVDSTLKIQPAELGDSAVYLCASSLGVNEQYFGPGTRLTVT.

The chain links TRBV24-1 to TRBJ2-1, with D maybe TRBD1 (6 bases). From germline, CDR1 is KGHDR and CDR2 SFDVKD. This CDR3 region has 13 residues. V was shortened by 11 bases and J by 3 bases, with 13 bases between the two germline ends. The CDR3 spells CAIGQLSYNEQFF. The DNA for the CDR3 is TGTGCCATCGGACAGTTGAGCTACAATGAGCAGTTCTTC.

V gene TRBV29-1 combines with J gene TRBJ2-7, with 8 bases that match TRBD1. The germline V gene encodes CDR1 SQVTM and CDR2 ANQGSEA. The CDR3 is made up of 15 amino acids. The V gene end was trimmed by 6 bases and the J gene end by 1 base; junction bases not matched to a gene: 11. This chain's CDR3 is CSVSVPGQASYEQYF. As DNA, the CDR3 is TGCAGCGTCTCGGTACCGGGACAGGCTTCCTACGAGCAGTACTTC.

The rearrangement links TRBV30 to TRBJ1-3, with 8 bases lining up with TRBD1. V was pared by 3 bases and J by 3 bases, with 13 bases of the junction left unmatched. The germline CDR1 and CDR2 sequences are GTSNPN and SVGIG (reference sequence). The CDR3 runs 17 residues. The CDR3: CAWSASQGARGGNTIYF. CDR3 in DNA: TGTGCCTGGAGCGCATCCCAGGGGGCCAGGGGTGGAAACACCATATATTTT.

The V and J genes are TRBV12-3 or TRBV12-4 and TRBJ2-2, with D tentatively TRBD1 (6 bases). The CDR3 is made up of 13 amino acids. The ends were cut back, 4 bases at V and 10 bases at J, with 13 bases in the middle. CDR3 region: CASSYAGVAELFF. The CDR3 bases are TGTGCCAGCAGTTATGCAGGGGTCGCGGAGCTGTTTTTT.

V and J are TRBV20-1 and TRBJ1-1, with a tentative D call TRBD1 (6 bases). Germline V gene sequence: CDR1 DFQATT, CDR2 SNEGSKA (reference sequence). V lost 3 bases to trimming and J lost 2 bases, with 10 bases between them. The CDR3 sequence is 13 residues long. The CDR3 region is CSASSGVNTEAFF. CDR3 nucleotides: TGCAGTGCTAGTTCAGGGGTAAACACTGAAGCTTTCTTT.

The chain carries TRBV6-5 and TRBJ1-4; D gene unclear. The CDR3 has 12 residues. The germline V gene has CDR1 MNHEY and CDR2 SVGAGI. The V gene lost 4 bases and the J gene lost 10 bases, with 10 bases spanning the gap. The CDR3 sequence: CASSSFSGKLFF. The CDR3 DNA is TGTGCCAGCAGTTCTTTCAGCGGAAAACTGTTTTTT.

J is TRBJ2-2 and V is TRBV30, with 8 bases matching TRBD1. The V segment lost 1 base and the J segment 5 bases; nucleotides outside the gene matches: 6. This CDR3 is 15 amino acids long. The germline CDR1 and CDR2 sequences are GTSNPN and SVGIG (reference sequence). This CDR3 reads CAWSGVRGQTGELFF. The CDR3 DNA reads TGTGCCTGGAGTGGGGTCAGGGGGCAGACCGGGGAGCTGTTTTTT.

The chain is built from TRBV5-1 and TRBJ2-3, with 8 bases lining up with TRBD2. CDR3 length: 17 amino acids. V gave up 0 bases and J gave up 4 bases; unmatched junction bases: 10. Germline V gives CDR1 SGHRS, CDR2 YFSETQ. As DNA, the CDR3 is TGCGCCAGCAGCTTGGGCCTAGCGGGCGGGAGGCCAGATACGCAGTATTTT. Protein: CASSLGLAGGRPDTQYF.

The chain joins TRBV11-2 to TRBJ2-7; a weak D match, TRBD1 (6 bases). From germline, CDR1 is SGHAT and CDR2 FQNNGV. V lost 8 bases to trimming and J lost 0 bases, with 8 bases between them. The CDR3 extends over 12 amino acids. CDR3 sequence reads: CASGGSSYEQYF. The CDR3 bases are TGTGCCAGCGGGGGCAGCTCCTACGAGCAGTACTTC. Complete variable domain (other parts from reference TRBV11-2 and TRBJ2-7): EAGVAQSPRYKIIEKRQSVAFWCNPISGHATLYWYQQILGQGPKLLIQFQNNGVVDDSQLPKDRFSAERLKGVDSTLKIQPAKLEDSAVYLCASGGSSYEQYFGPGTRLTVT.

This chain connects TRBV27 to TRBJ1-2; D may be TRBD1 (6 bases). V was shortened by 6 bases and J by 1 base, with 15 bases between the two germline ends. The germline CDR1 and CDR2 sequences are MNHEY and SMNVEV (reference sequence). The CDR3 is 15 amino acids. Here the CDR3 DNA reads TGTGCCAGCAGCCTGACAGGCCCAGTTAACTATGGCTACACCTTC. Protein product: CASSLTGPVNYGYTF.

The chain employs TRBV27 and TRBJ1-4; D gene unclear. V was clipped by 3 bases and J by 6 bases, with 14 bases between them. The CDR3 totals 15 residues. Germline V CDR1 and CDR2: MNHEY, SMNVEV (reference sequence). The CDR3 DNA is TGTGCCAGCAGTTTTAGGGCTGCGTCCTATGAAAAACTGTTTTTT. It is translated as CASSFRAASYEKLFF.

The CDR3: CASRTYNEQFF. The CDR3 DNA reads TGTGCCAGCAGGACCTACAATGAGCAGTTCTTC. The J gene is TRBJ2-1, the V gene TRBV7-2; D not certain. This CDR3 is built from 11 residues. V was cut by 6 bases and J by 2 bases, with 2 bases left in between. CDR1 is SGHTA, CDR2 FQGNSA, per germline.

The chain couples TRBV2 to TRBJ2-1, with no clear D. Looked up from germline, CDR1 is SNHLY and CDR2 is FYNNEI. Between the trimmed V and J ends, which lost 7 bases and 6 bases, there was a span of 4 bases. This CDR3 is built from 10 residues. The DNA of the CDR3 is TGTGCCAGCAAAAGCAATGAGCAGTTCTTC. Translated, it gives CASKSNEQFF.

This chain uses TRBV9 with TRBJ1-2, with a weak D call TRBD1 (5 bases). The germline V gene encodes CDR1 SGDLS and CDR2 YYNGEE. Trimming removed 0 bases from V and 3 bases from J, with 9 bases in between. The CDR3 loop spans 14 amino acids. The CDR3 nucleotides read TGTGCCAGCAGCGTAGACGGCAGGGACTATGGCTACACCTTC. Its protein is CASSVDGRDYGYTF.

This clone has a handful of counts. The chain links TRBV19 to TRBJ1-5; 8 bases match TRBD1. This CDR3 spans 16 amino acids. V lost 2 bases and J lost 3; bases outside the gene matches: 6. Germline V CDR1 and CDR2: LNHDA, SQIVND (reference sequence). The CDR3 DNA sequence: TGTGCCAGTAGTATAAGAGGACAGGGCCCCAATCAGCCCCAGCATTTT. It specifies CASSIRGQGPNQPQHF.

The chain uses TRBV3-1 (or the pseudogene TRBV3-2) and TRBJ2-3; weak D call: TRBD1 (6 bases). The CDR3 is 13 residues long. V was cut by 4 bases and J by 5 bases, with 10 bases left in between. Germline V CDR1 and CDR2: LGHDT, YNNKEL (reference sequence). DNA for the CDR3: TGTGCCAGCAGCCCAGGGGTGAAAGATACGCAGTATTTT. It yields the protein CASSPGVKDTQYF.

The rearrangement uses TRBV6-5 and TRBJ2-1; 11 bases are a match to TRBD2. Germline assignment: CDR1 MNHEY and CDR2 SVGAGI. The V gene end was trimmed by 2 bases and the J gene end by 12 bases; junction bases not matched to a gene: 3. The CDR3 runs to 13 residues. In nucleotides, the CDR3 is TGTGCCAGCAGTTACGGGCTAGCGGGAGGGCAGTTCTTC. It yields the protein CASSYGLAGGQFF.

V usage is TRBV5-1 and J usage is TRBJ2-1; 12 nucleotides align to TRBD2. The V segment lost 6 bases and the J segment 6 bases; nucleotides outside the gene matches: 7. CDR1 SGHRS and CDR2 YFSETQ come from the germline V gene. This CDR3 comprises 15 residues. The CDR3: CASIPGLAGSNEQFF. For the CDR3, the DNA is TGCGCCAGCATCCCCGGACTAGCGGGGTCCAATGAGCAGTTCTTC.